This T cell receptor (beta chain) was profiled in a study of persistence of HIV-infected CD4 T cells. The overall study: Blood samples, up to 180 mL, came from multiple time points, except two leukapheresis donors sampled once. Findings of the study overall: CMV- and Gag-responding cells had lower TCRbeta richness than CD3/CD28-responding cells.

Lysates of CMV-infected fibroblasts at around 9.9 ug/mL stimulated these cells. Sorted nonresponding memory CD4+ T cells were CD40L-negative, CD69-negative, CD45RO-high. Anti-CD28/CD49d costimulation, CD40-blocking antibody and enfuvirtide were given to CD8-depleted PBMCs for 15 to 20 hours. The immunoSEQ assay was version 4, run in survey mode. Profiled with immunoSEQ multiplex PCR; TCRdb holds only in-frame clones, not every one. Seen here are more than 35,000 clones, over 80% observed once, and the top ten hold 1.5% to 2%. As for this clone: The antigen remains unidentified.

This sequence was found in an adult man with HIV who was CMV-seropositive. The sample was CD4+ T cells sorted from PBMCs after approximately 19-hour stimulation, taken from a patient who received antiretroviral therapy.

DNA for the CDR3: TGTGCCAGCTCTGCAAGCTCCTATAATTCACCCCTCCACTTT. This translates into CASSASSYNSPLHF. The chain joins TRBV28 to TRBJ1-6, with no clear D. V lost 8 bases and J lost 0, with 8 bases in between. Germline V gene lookup returns CDR1 MDHEN and CDR2 SYDVKM. CDR3 length: 14 residues.